Sequencing of this T cell receptor beta chain was carried out in a study of neoadjuvant anti-PD-1 for oral cavity cancer. For the study at large: Non-progressing patients received a fourth nivolumab dose near day 43, then surgery on days 50-56. Study-wide findings and caveats: Higher pretreatment Treg/Th17 ratios tracked higher pretreatment blood clonality.

To note about this clone: Antigen: not known.

Method: immunoSEQ multiplex PCR; TCRdb's copy keeps in-frame clones and lacks some. The sample lists around 67,000 clones; 86% were seen once. From germline, CDR1 is LNHDA and CDR2 SQIVND (reference sequence). V lost 4 bases, J lost 2 bases, and 9 bases stayed unmatched. CDR3 length: 16 amino acids. The time point here: after neoadjuvant nivolumab, at surgical resection. Stage II-IVA oral cavity squamous cell carcinoma was new and untreated by systemic or radiation therapy. This chain joins TRBV19 and TRBJ2-3; 7 bases match TRBD1. Material: PBMCs, obtained after nivolumab (anti-PD-1) treatment. This TCR was recovered from a person between 40 and 80 years old with oral cavity squamous cell carcinoma. The CDR3 coding sequence is TGTGCCAGTAGTACAACAGGGGTTGGCACCACAGATACGCAGTATTTT. It codes for CASSTTGVGTTDTQYF.